This T cell receptor (beta chain) is drawn from a study of blood T cell repertoires in COVID-19. At the level of the study: Italy, Spain and the United States were the sources of the convalescent and acute COVID-19 samples. Sources were T cells, B-cell-depleted T cells, or PBMCs; the material itself was cDNA or gDNA.

Per the original methods: Estimation of nucleated cell counts was performed using reference gene primer amplification. The repertoire was sequenced with immunoSEQ multiplex PCR; TCRdb's copy has only in-frame clones and lacks some. Clonal size and the V and J genes are those of that table, whereas D and trimming came from the DNA. Here the sample spans about 160,000 clones, over 85% being singletons. V shed 3 bases and J shed 0 bases, with 15 bases lying between them. Germline V gives CDR1 MDHEN, CDR2 SYDVKM. The CDR3 loop spans 17 amino acids. The sequenced material came from peripheral blood. The sequence was obtained from a woman in her forties or fifties with acute or convalescent COVID-19. The rearrangement uses TRBV28 and TRBJ1-5, with D unresolved. As DNA, the CDR3 is TGTGCCAGCAGTTTGTCCCATCTGAGATATAGCAATCAGCCCCAGCATTTT. It specifies CASSLSHLRYSNQPQHF.